These 13 T cell receptor beta chains originate from one sample sequenced in a study of T cells after yellow fever vaccination. TCRdb passed the 5' RACE reads through MiXCR, listing each CDR3 protein once. The repertoire holds more than 300,000 distinct CDR3 sequences, with around 4.5% as singletons. The material was PBMCs, obtained 15 days after the yellow fever booster vaccination. These receptors were obtained from a young man who received the YFV17D yellow fever vaccine.

The sample holds many counts of this clonotype. The chain's CDR3 is CASSFGGANTEAFF. Written as DNA, the CDR3 is TGTGCCAGCAGTTTCGGTGGGGCGAACACTGAAGCTTTCTTT. This chain uses TRBV28 with TRBJ1-1; D might be TRBD1 (5 bases). The germline V and J ends were trimmed by 3 bases and 1 base, with 9 bases remaining between them. In germline, CDR1 is MDHEN, CDR2 SYDVKM. This CDR3 is 14 amino acids long.

There are many counts of this clonotype. The chain carries TRBV11-2 and TRBJ1-4; D not resolved. V lost 5 bases to trimming and J lost 0 bases, with 16 bases between them. The length of the CDR3 is 17 residues. Germline assignment: CDR1 SGHAT and CDR2 FQNNGV. CDR3 sequence reads: CASSGGVGSATNEKLFF. In nucleotides, the CDR3 is TGTGCCAGCAGCGGTGGCGTAGGGTCTGCAACTAATGAAAAACTGTTTTTT.

This clonotype was observed a few times. This rearrangement joins TRBV11-1 to TRBJ2-1; D possibly corresponds to TRBD1 (5 bases). The germline gives CDR1 SGHAT, CDR2 FQDESV (reference sequence). V was cut by 5 bases and J by 9 bases, with 17 bases left in between. CDR3 length: 14 residues. CDR3 region: CASSHNRLDGEQFF. As DNA, the CDR3 is TGTGCCAGCAGCCACAACAGGCTCGACGGTGAGCAGTTCTTC.

This clonotype was counted only a few times. This chain uses TRBV7-8 with TRBJ1-1, with D unresolved. This CDR3 is 16 amino acids long. Germline V lookup: CDR1 SGHVS, CDR2 FQNEAQ. Trimming pared 3 bases from V and 4 bases from J, leaving 18 bases between. The CDR3 region has the DNA TGTGCCAGCAGCTTTCCAAAATACCGGGAGGGCACTGAAGCTTTCTTT. Protein product: CASSFPKYREGTEAFF.

This clonotype showed up many times. V gene TRBV7-9 combines with J gene TRBJ2-1; TRBD1 might be the D (5 bases). This CDR3 contains 15 residues. The V and J ends lost 3 bases and 9 bases respectively, with 18 bases between them. Germline V gives CDR1 SEHNR, CDR2 FQNEAQ (reference sequence). The CDR3 spells CASSLMRQPLGEQFF. Here the CDR3 DNA reads TGTGCCAGCAGCTTGATGAGACAGCCCCTCGGTGAGCAGTTCTTC.

This clonotype came up many times. The chain employs TRBV27 and TRBJ2-1, with TRBD2 matching over 7 bases. The germline CDR1 and CDR2 sequences are MNHEY and SMNVEV (reference sequence). Trimming removed 0 bases from V and 7 bases from J; junction bases left unmatched: 9. This CDR3 has 16 amino acids. CDR3 nucleotides: TGTGCCAGCAGTTTATCGGTGGGAGGGGTGGGAAATGAGCAGTTCTTC. Encoded protein: CASSLSVGGVGNEQFF.

The table lists this clonotype with many counts. The CDR3: CSGLGSDEQYF. The CDR3 DNA reads TGCAGTGGGTTAGGGTCCGACGAGCAGTACTTC. V and J are TRBV20-1 and TRBJ2-7; unclear D gene. The V gene lost 7 bases and the J gene lost 5 bases, with 12 bases spanning the gap. The germline V gene encodes CDR1 DFQATT and CDR2 SNEGSKA (reference sequence). The CDR3 contains 11 residues.

This clonotype was seen more than once but under ten times. In DNA, the CDR3 is TGTGCCAGCTCACGCTACATCGGAACTAGCGGGGCCCAAGAGACCCAGTACTTC. Encoded protein: CASSRYIGTSGAQETQYF. J is TRBJ2-5 and V is TRBV18, with 10 bases fitting TRBD2. Germline trimming cut 4 bases from V and 1 base from J; bases unmatched to any gene: 12. The CDR3 covers 18 residues. Germline CDR1 is KGHSH and CDR2 is LQKENI.

In its sample, this clonotype was seen a few times. The chain couples TRBV7-2 to TRBJ1-2; D is unclear. The CDR3 is 14 residues long. Trimming took off 1 base at V and 5 bases at J, with 11 bases between the two ends. CDR1 is SGHTA and CDR2 is FQGNSA in the germline V gene. The CDR3 DNA reads as TGTGCCAGCAGCTTAGAGGTCAGCGGTTATGGCTACACCTTC. Encoded protein: CASSLEVSGYGYTF. Complete variable domain (other parts from reference TRBV7-2 and TRBJ1-2): GAGVSQSPSNKVTEKGKDVELRCDPISGHTALYWYRQSLGQGLEFLIYFQGNSAPDKSGLPSDRFSAERTGGSVSTLTIQRTQQEDSAVYLCASSLEVSGYGYTFGSGTRLTVV.

The chain employs TRBV6-1 and TRBJ2-6; 7 bases are a match to TRBD2. The CDR3 is 17 residues long. Germline V lookup: CDR1 MNHNS, CDR2 SASEGT. Unmatched junction bases numbered 4, after V lost 2 bases and J lost 0 bases. CDR3 nucleotide sequence: TGTGCCAGCAGTGAATGGGGGGGAAGCTCTGGGGCCAACGTCCTGACTTTC. Translated: CASSEWGGSSGANVLTF.

In this sample, this clonotype turned up many times. V usage is TRBV30 and J usage is TRBJ1-2; a possible D gene is TRBD1 (5 bases). Trimming removed 2 bases at V and 4 bases at J, with 8 bases between. From germline, CDR1 is GTSNPN and CDR2 SVGIG (reference sequence). CDR3 length: 12 amino acids. DNA of the CDR3: TGTGCCTGGAGTCGGGACGGCTATGGCTACACCTTC. Protein: CAWSRDGYGYTF.

This clonotype was seen many times. V is TRBV6-2 or TRBV6-3 and J is TRBJ2-7, with D unresolved. The V gene lost 8 bases and the J gene lost 2 bases, with 10 bases spanning the gap. CDR1 is MNHEY, CDR2 SVGEGT, per germline. The CDR3 loop spans 12 amino acids. DNA of the CDR3: TGTGCCAGCCGGACGGTGACCTACGAGCAGTACTTC. This sequence encodes CASRTVTYEQYF.

This clonotype was picked up a small number of times. The chain employs TRBV7-6 and TRBJ2-3, with TRBD2 matching over 10 bases. Germline values: CDR1 SGHVS, CDR2 FNYEAQ. V shed 5 bases and J 4 bases; nucleotides not matched to a gene: 12. This CDR3 contains 17 residues. CDR3 DNA sequence: TGTGCCAGCAGCCCGGGGTGGAGCGGGGGGGCGGCAGATACGCAGTATTTT. Translated: CASSPGWSGGAADTQYF.